This T cell receptor beta chain was observed in a study of cytomegalovirus exposure and HLA in healthy donors. Overall study results and limits: Researchers catalogued roughly 170 TCR beta chains as cytomegalovirus-associated. Later, TCR association rates were found to vary by HLA locus, highest for DRB1 and lowest for HLA-C. Certain sequence variants were highly shared and formed a cluster, and this cluster was likely a sequencing artifact. Reportedly, TCR beta sequences accurately predicted HLA-A and HLA-B alleles in most subjects.

The CDR3 sequence is 13 residues long. Trimming removed 2 bases at V and 3 bases at J, with 8 bases between. CDR1 and CDR2 from the germline V gene are SEHNR and FQNEAQ (reference sequence). Remarks on this clone: Its antigen remains unknown.

PCR amplification relied on 60 Vbeta primers (plus 13 Jbeta primers). Profiled with immunoSEQ multiplex PCR; TCRdb holds only in-frame clones, not every one. The data show roughly 190,000 clones, with under 9.5% seen just once and about 1.2% held by the top ten. V gene TRBV7-9 combines with J gene TRBJ2-7, with unresolved D. The sequence derives from a woman aged 25 to 39 in good health and CMV-seropositive. The sample consisted of PBMCs. CDR3 in DNA: TGTGCCAGCAGCTTACTCGCCAGCTACGAGCAGTACTTC. Its protein product is CASSLLASYEQYF.